This TCR beta chain stems from a study of CD8 T cells in Susac syndrome. Whole-study results and caveats: By the study's own acknowledgment, its TCR sequencing and HLA analysis included relatively few individuals.

Sequencing of TCR beta was performed on blood CD8+ T cells and on blood CD4+ T cells. The CD8+ and CD4+ T cells were isolated magnetically using a negative isolation approach, whereas the TEMRA cells were enriched by FACS. The CDR3 loop spans 14 amino acids. V gave up 3 bases and J gave up 4 bases, with 12 bases separating them. CDR1 LNHDA and CDR2 SQIVND come from the germline V gene (reference sequence). Reverse transcription of about 0.45 to 1 ug RNA was carried out with random hexamers. With immunoSEQ multiplex PCR, TCR beta CDR3 was amplified across 54 Vbeta and 13 Jbeta. TCRdb called the immunoSEQ multiplex PCR reads again in MiXCR, with one record for every CDR3 protein. The sample consists of 90,000 to 150,000 distinct CDR3 sequences, roughly 91% of them appearing once. Points on this clonotype: Antigen unknown.

V and J are TRBV19 and TRBJ1-1; D unclear. This TCR was recovered from a human donor in good health. Sequenced: CD4+ T cells from PBMCs. CDR3 in DNA: TGTGCCAGTAGTATTAAAGGATTCGGCACTGAAGCTTTCTTT. Amino acid sequence: CASSIKGFGTEAFF.